Each of the 22 T cell receptor delta chains below was sequenced from the same sample in a study of gamma-delta T cells after stem cell transplantation. TCRdb fed the RT-PCR reads into CATT to redo clone calling. This sample yields about 2,400 delta-chain clones, of which roughly a fifth are seen a single time; roughly 9% belongs to the top ten. Sequenced input: gamma-delta T cells. The receptors derive from a human donor. It is not recorded whose cells these are; they may come from a transplant donor.

Concerning this clone: At one boundary the junction diverges from the germline segment, which might be a read error. The chain links TRDV1 to TRDJ1, with 7 bases aligning to TRDD3. TCRdb gives no J gene; it was assigned here by matching the DNA to germline. This CDR3 region has 18 residues. The V gene's germline CDR1 is TSWWSYY and CDR2 QGS. CDR3 in amino acids: CARGERRRGDSYTDKLIF. The CDR3 DNA follows: TGTGCTCGTGGGGAGAGACGTCGGGGGGATTCTTACACCGATAAACTCATCTTT.

The chain has TRDV1 and TRDJ1; TRDD3 aligns across 8 bases. Germline matching of the DNA provided the J gene here, since TCRdb leaves it blank. The germline gives CDR1 TSWWSYY, CDR2 QGS. The V gene end was trimmed by 0 bases and the J gene end by 3 bases; junction bases not matched to a gene: 27. This CDR3 has 23 residues. DNA of the CDR3: TGTGCTCTTGGGGAACTCCGGAAGGCCTGCCCCTTTGTACTGGGGGGAGGGTCCGATAAACTCATCTTT. It translates to CALGELRKACPFVLGGGSDKLIF.

In this sample, this clone turned up a few times. Other DNA sequences in this sample translate to the same CDR3. The chain is built from TRAV29/DV5 and TRDJ2; 12 nucleotides agree with TRDD3. TCRdb offers no J gene call, so here the DNA was matched to germline to obtain one. There are 22 residues in the CDR3. From germline, CDR1 is NSMFDY and CDR2 ISSIKDK. J gave up 0 bases and V 1 base, and 19 bases lay outside the gene matches. The CDR3, as DNA: TGTGCAGCAAGCCGTCGTTTTCCTACTGGGGGATACAGGCGGGCTTTGACAGCACAACTCTTCTTT. Protein: CAASRRFPTGGYRRALTAQLFF.

In this sample, this clone turned up a few times. The chain combines TRDV2 with TRDJ2; D uncertain. V was clipped by 0 bases and J by 2 bases, with 6 bases between them. The CDR3 sequence is 14 residues long. Germline-derived CDR1 and CDR2 are GEAIGNYY and EKD. Written as DNA, the CDR3 is TGTGCCTGTGACACCGTCACGTTGACAGCACAACTCTTCTTT. Its protein is CACDTVTLTAQLFF.

The chain carries TRDV1 and TRDJ1, with D possibly matching TRDD3 (6 bases). Assignment of the J gene here rests on matching the DNA to germline, because TCRdb gives none. V gave up 11 bases and J gave up 0 bases, with 22 bases separating them. The CDR3 sequence is 16 residues long. From germline, CDR1 is TSWWSYY and CDR2 QGS. The CDR3 DNA sequence: TGTGCTAGTGGGGGGCGAGGACGGGTCTACACCGATAAACTCATCTTT. It codes for CASGGRGRVYTDKLIF.

To note about this clone: A much larger clonotype is one base distant, so this may be a read error. The chain uses TRDV2 and TRDJ1; a possible D gene is TRDD3 (6 bases). The J gene, missing from TCRdb, was assigned here through DNA to germline matching. The CDR3 has 19 residues. Trimming pared 1 base from V and 0 bases from J, leaving 23 bases between. The germline V gene encodes CDR1 GEAIGNYY and CDR2 EKD. The CDR3 sequence is CACDTKSRGEASYTDKLIF. CDR3 nucleotides: TGTGCCTGTGACACTAAATCGCGGGGGGAAGCGAGTTACACCGATAAACTCATCTTT.

This clone is a singleton in its sample. This chain links TRDV2 with TRDJ1, with TRDD3 identical over 8 bases. No J segment appears in TCRdb, so it was assigned here by matching the sequence to germline. The CDR3 loop spans 20 amino acids. The V gene's germline CDR1 is GEAIGNYY and CDR2 EKD. V shed 0 bases, J shed 1 base, and the junction held 18 bases outside the gene matches. CDR3 sequence (DNA): TGTGCCTGTGACACCGGATCCACAGGACAGGGGGATAGAATCACCGATAAACTCATCTTT. This encodes CACDTGSTGQGDRITDKLIF.

This clone has a handful of counts. This CDR3 is CALGELGGTGGYTDKLIF. CDR3 nucleotides: TGTGCTCTTGGGGAACTGGGGGGAACTGGGGGATACACCGATAAACTCATCTTT. The genes are TRDV1 and TRDJ1, with TRDD3 matching over 10 bases. Per germline, CDR1 TSWWSYY and CDR2 QGS. Unmatched junction bases numbered 7, after V lost 0 bases and J lost 0 bases. This CDR3 spans 18 amino acids.

V and J are TRDV1 and TRDJ1, with 12 bases lining up with TRDD3. Assignment of the J gene here rests on matching the DNA to germline, because TCRdb gives none. Germline V gene lookup returns CDR1 TSWWSYY and CDR2 QGS. The CDR3 runs 21 residues. J lost 2 bases, V lost 1 base, and 17 bases had no gene match. The CDR3 coding sequence is TGTGCTCTTGGGGAACAGTATAGGGGAGGGATACTGGGGGATACTACCGATAAACTCATCTTT. It yields the protein CALGEQYRGGILGDTTDKLIF.

J is TRDJ2 and V is TRDV1, with TRDD3 matching 13 bases. Losses at the gene ends were 4 bases for V and 6 bases for J; bases not matched to a gene: 11. The germline CDR1 and CDR2 sequences are TSWWSYY and QGS. The CDR3 has 18 amino acids. This CDR3 is CALGASSTGGYGSAQLFF. CDR3 DNA: TGTGCTCTTGGGGCCTCGAGTACTGGGGGATACGGGTCAGCACAACTCTTCTTT.

The V gene is TRDV1, the J gene TRDJ1, with D unresolved. The CDR3 sequence is 15 residues long. V was cut by 0 bases and J by 0 bases, with 8 bases left in between. The V gene's germline CDR1 is TSWWSYY and CDR2 QGS. The CDR3 DNA reads TGTGCTCTTGGGGAACTCCCCACGAACACCGATAAACTCATCTTT. This gives the protein CALGELPTNTDKLIF.

The V and J genes are TRAV29/DV5 and TRDJ1; perhaps TRDD2 as D (5 bases). CDR1 NSMFDY and CDR2 ISSIKDK come from the germline V gene. V gave up 3 bases and J gave up 0 bases, with 18 bases separating them. This CDR3 contains 16 residues. The CDR3 nucleotides are TGTGCAGCAATAAGTCCTAAAGAGGAGCACACCGATAAACTCATCTTT. Translation gives CAAISPKEEHTDKLIF.

V is TRDV1 and J is TRDJ1; D is unresolved. TCRdb supplies no J gene; here it was assigned by aligning the nucleotide sequence to germline. The CDR3 is 17 amino acids. Germline V gene sequence: CDR1 TSWWSYY, CDR2 QGS. The V end lost 5 bases, the J end lost 3 bases, and 22 bases lay between the germline ends. The CDR3 loop is CALGKRITFRASDKLIF. CDR3 nucleotides: TGTGCTCTTGGGAAACGAATCACATTTCGGGCTTCCGATAAACTCATCTTT.

This clone has only a few counts. This may come from a read error, since a much larger clone is one base off. The chain couples TRDV2 to TRDJ2; 13 bases line up with TRDD3. V was clipped by 6 bases and J by 4 bases; unmatched bases: 16. Germline V gene sequence: CDR1 GEAIGNYY, CDR2 EKD. The CDR3 loop spans 19 amino acids. In DNA, the CDR3 is TGTGCCTGTCATTTACCTCTACTGGGGGATACGCGGGGGACAGCACAACTCTTCTTT. It translates to CACHLPLLGDTRGTAQLFF.

The chain has TRDV2 and TRDJ3, with 8 bases that match TRDD3. The CDR3 totals 21 residues. The J segment lost 0 bases and the V segment lost 0 bases, leaving 12 bases of the junction unmatched. Germline CDR1 and CDR2: GEAIGNYY and EKD. DNA of the CDR3: TGTGCCTGTGACACCAAGACCCCTGGGGGAGCCCGCTCCTGGGACACCCGACAGATGTTTTTC. Its protein is CACDTKTPGGARSWDTRQMFF.

The V call is TRDV2, the J call TRDJ3; TRDD3 matches at 8 bases. This CDR3 region has 16 residues. Germline trimming cut 1 base from V and 22 bases from J; bases unmatched to any gene: 20. CDR1 and CDR2 (germline): GEAIGNYY, EKD. CDR3 region: CACDTGGSWDTHHIFF. CDR3 nucleotide sequence: TGTGCCTGTGACACTGGGGGATCCTGGGACACCCACCATATCTTTTTC.

The table lists this clone with a few counts. The chain couples TRDV2 to TRDJ3; D might be TRDD3 (6 bases). CDR1 GEAIGNYY and CDR2 EKD come from the germline V gene. This CDR3 is 19 amino acids long. V was shortened by 3 bases and J by 0 bases, with 17 bases between the two germline ends. The CDR3, as DNA: TGTGCCTGTGACCCTTGGTGGGGGTCGATCTCCTGGGACACCCGACAGATGTTTTTC. Protein product: CACDPWWGSISWDTRQMFF.

This chain uses TRDV2 with TRDJ3; no firm D call. Germline CDR1 GEAIGNYY, CDR2 EKD. The CDR3 is 15 residues long. The ends were cut back, 3 bases at V and 1 base at J, with 6 bases in the middle. CDR3 amino acids: CACDPLSWDTRQMFF. The CDR3 DNA sequence: TGTGCCTGTGACCCCCTATCCTGGGACACCCGACAGATGTTTTTC.

The J gene is TRDJ1; the V gene was not called; TRDD3 was called by the table and not checked on the DNA. The CDR3 spans 18 residues. CDR3 nucleotide sequence: TGTGCCTGTGACACATTAAGACTGGGGGACACCCGCACCGATAAACTCATCTTT. This codes for CACDTLRLGDTRTDKLIF.

The CDR3 protein is CACDTVGAYTDKLIF. The CDR3 nucleotides read TGTGCCTGTGACACGGTTGGGGCGTACACCGATAAACTCATCTTT. The V call is TRDV2, the J call TRDJ1, with D tentatively TRDD3 (5 bases). CDR3 size: 15 residues. Germline loops: CDR1 GEAIGNYY, CDR2 EKD. V lost 1 base to trimming and J lost 0 bases, with 11 bases between them.

The CDR3 protein is CALGELGDSTDKLIF. Written as DNA, the CDR3 is TGTGCTCTTGGGGAACTGGGGGATAGCACCGATAAACTCATCTTT. The chain has TRDV1 and TRDJ1, with 8 positions matching TRDD3. V dropped 0 bases and J dropped 1; count of bases not matched to a gene: 1. The CDR3 is made up of 15 amino acids. CDR1 and CDR2 from the germline V gene are TSWWSYY and QGS.

This clone appeared a few times. The rearrangement uses TRDV1 and TRDJ1, with TRDD3 identical over 8 bases. The CDR3 covers 19 residues. Trimming cost V 4 bases and J 1 base; bases outside gene matches: 17. Germline V gene lookup returns CDR1 TSWWSYY and CDR2 QGS. The chain's CDR3 is CALGVSLPSTGGFTDKLIF. The DNA of the CDR3 is TGTGCTCTTGGGGTGAGCCTTCCAAGTACTGGGGGTTTCACCGATAAACTCATCTTT.